The 22 T cell receptor beta chains listed next were all sequenced from one sample in a study of blood T cell repertoires in COVID-19. Repertoires were generated with immunoSEQ multiplex PCR, while TCRdb's copy carries only in-frame clones and drops some. The sample yields about 520,000 clones, 75% to 90% seen once. The sequenced material came from peripheral blood. All receptors derive from a human donor in a cohort sampled during active COVID-19.

The CDR3: CASSYPGRSGNTIYF. The CDR3 DNA is TGTGCCAGCAGTTACCCGGGTAGGAGTGGAAACACCATATATTTT. The V gene is TRBV28, the J gene TRBJ1-3; D remains unclear. Looked up from germline, CDR1 is MDHEN and CDR2 is SYDVKM. This CDR3 comprises 15 residues. The V end was cut by 4 bases, the J end by 3 bases, with 13 bases between.

The rearrangement links TRBV5-1 to TRBJ1-4, with a tentative D call TRBD1 (5 bases). CDR1 is SGHRS, CDR2 YFSETQ, per germline. CDR3 length: 17 residues. Trimming took 2 bases from V and 8 from J, leaving 22 bases between them. CDR3 residues: CASSLSPPSKQGEKLFF. Here the CDR3 DNA reads TGCGCCAGCAGCTTATCCCCCCCTTCGAAGCAGGGCGAAAAACTGTTTTTT.

This chain uses TRBV10-3 with TRBJ1-4; 11 bases are shared with TRBD1. CDR3 size: 14 residues. CDR1 and CDR2 from the germline V gene are ENHRY and SYGVKD. Losses at the gene ends were 6 bases for V and 7 bases for J; bases not matched to a gene: 4. As DNA, the CDR3 is TGTGCCATCAGGGGACAGGGGGGGAGTGAAAAACTGTTTTTT. Amino acid sequence: CAIRGQGGSEKLFF.

The gene calls are TRBV6-5 and TRBJ1-1; D is unresolved. The V and J ends lost 4 bases and 6 bases respectively, with 9 bases between them. This CDR3 has 12 residues. Looked up from germline, CDR1 is MNHEY and CDR2 is SVGAGI. The CDR3, as DNA: TGTGCCAGCAGTTTTTTGGACTCTGAAGCTTTCTTT. Translation: CASSFLDSEAFF.

This clone was seen more than once but under ten times. The chain links TRBV28 to TRBJ2-7; 7 bases agree with TRBD1. Germline V gives CDR1 MDHEN, CDR2 SYDVKM. J was trimmed by 3 bases and V by 6 bases; bases with no gene match: 8. The CDR3 loop spans 14 amino acids. The CDR3 loop reads CASRGQSAFYEQYF. In DNA, the CDR3 is TGTGCCAGCAGGGGACAGTCTGCATTCTACGAGCAGTACTTC.

The chain carries TRBV10-3 and TRBJ1-4, with D maybe TRBD1 (6 bases). CDR3 length equals 14 residues. V gave up 10 bases and J gave up 4 bases, with 16 bases separating them. Germline V gives CDR1 ENHRY, CDR2 SYGVKD. Here the CDR3 reads CATRGGTGNEKLFF. DNA of the CDR3: TGTGCCACCAGGGGAGGGACCGGTAATGAAAAACTGTTTTTT.

This clone is a singleton in its sample. The chain has TRBV19 and TRBJ1-2; 7 nucleotides match TRBD1. The V gene's germline CDR1 is LNHDA and CDR2 SQIVND (reference sequence). Trimming removed 8 bases from V and 4 bases from J; junction bases left unmatched: 13. CDR3 length equals 15 residues. The CDR3 sequence: CASSDLGTDLYGYTF. The CDR3 DNA reads TGTGCCAGTTCCGACCTAGGGACAGATCTCTATGGCTACACCTTC.

This chain uses TRBV7-3 with TRBJ2-1; D ambiguous. This CDR3 spans 16 amino acids. V gave up 1 base and J gave up 2 bases, with 12 bases separating them. Germline CDR1 reads SGHTA; CDR2 reads FQGTGA. CDR3 DNA: TGTGCCAGCAGCTTAAGTGTGGCGAGGCCCTACAATGAGCAGTTCTTC. Translating gives CASSLSVARPYNEQFF.

The chain links TRBV30 to TRBJ2-2; 7 bases align to TRBD1. The CDR3 runs to 15 residues. The J segment lost 2 bases and the V segment lost 3 bases, leaving 6 bases of the junction unmatched. From germline, CDR1 is GTSNPN and CDR2 SVGIG (reference sequence). The DNA for the CDR3 is TGTGCCTGGAGCCCCGGGACAGCTAACACCGGGGAGCTGTTTTTT. Its protein is CAWSPGTANTGELFF.

The chain combines TRBV30 with TRBJ2-2; 7 bases align to TRBD1. Unmatched junction bases numbered 8, after V lost 4 bases and J lost 3 bases. The CDR3 spans 15 residues. Germline values: CDR1 GTSNPN, CDR2 SVGIG (reference sequence). The DNA for the CDR3 is TGTGCCTGGAATATCGACAGGGTGGACACCGGGGAGCTGTTTTTT. Protein: CAWNIDRVDTGELFF.

The V call is TRBV2, the J call TRBJ2-3; tentative D call: TRBD2 (5 bases). The germline V and J ends were trimmed by 7 bases and 4 bases, with 15 bases remaining between them. The CDR3 loop spans 14 amino acids. The germline CDR1 and CDR2 sequences are SNHLY and FYNNEI. The chain's CDR3 is CASIARVPADTQYF. In DNA, the CDR3 is TGTGCCAGCATTGCGAGGGTTCCCGCAGATACGCAGTATTTT.

The CDR3: CASSLSGSSNQPQHF. The DNA for the CDR3 is TGTGCCAGCAGTTTATCAGGCAGTAGCAATCAGCCCCAGCATTTT. The chain is built from TRBV28 and TRBJ1-5; D is ambiguous. V lost 1 base, J lost 0 bases, and 7 bases lay in between. CDR3 length: 15 amino acids. CDR1 is MDHEN, CDR2 SYDVKM, per germline.

The chain uses TRBV19 and TRBJ1-1; no clear D. This CDR3 region has 16 residues. V was shortened by 5 bases and J by 4 bases, with 20 bases between the two germline ends. Germline values: CDR1 LNHDA, CDR2 SQIVND (reference sequence). The CDR3 reads CASSAPGFWESTEAFF. CDR3 sequence (DNA): TGTGCCAGTAGTGCCCCGGGTTTTTGGGAGAGCACTGAAGCTTTCTTT.

This clone was counted between two and nine times. V gene TRBV12-3 or TRBV12-4 combines with J gene TRBJ1-5; D is unresolved. Between the trimmed V and J ends, which lost 2 bases and 7 bases, there was a span of 9 bases. The CDR3 is made up of 13 amino acids. This CDR3 reads CASSLTREQPQHF. CDR3 bases: TGTGCCAGCAGTTTAACTCGAGAGCAGCCCCAGCATTTT.

The V gene is TRBV24-1, the J gene TRBJ2-3, with a possible D match to TRBD2 (7 bases). The CDR3 has 13 amino acids. Trimming took 5 bases from V and 8 from J, leaving 13 bases between them. Germline lookup yields CDR1 KGHDR and CDR2 SFDVKD. CDR3 region: CATSAGGEGTQYF. DNA for the CDR3: TGTGCCACCAGTGCGGGGGGCGAGGGTACGCAGTATTTT.

The chain recombines TRBV28 with TRBJ1-1; D is perhaps TRBD1 (5 bases). Trimming cost V 1 base and J 10 bases, with 13 bases left between them. The CDR3 runs to 13 residues. Germline CDR1 and CDR2: MDHEN and SYDVKM. Here the CDR3 DNA reads TGTGCCAGCAGTTTATTAACGGGGGGGAGAGCTTTCTTT. This gives the protein CASSLLTGGRAFF.

This sequence joins TRBV27 and TRBJ2-7; the D is unclear. Trimming shortened V by 5 bases and J by 5 bases, and 22 bases separated the two germline ends. This CDR3 comprises 16 residues. Germline V gene sequence: CDR1 MNHEY, CDR2 SMNVEV (reference sequence). DNA for the CDR3: TGTGCCAGCAGTACGTACACCGGCGGCCAATCCCACGAGCAGTACTTC. Translating gives CASSTYTGGQSHEQYF.

The V and J genes are TRBV7-9 and TRBJ1-5; no firm D call. The V gene's germline CDR1 is SEHNR and CDR2 FQNEAQ (reference sequence). V was shortened by 3 bases and J by 0 bases, with 6 bases between the two germline ends. CDR3 length: 14 amino acids. The CDR3 DNA reads TGTGCCAGCAGCTTGGGCTATAGCAATCAGCCCCAGCATTTT. Its translation: CASSLGYSNQPQHF. Using reference TRBV7-9 and TRBJ1-5 for the parts outside the CDR3, the full variable domain is DTGVSQNPRHKITKRGQNVTFRCDPISEHNRLYWYRQTLGQGPEFLTYFQNEAQLEKSRLLSDRFSAERPKGSFSTLEIQRTEQGDSAMYLCASSLGYSNQPQHFGDGTRLSIL.

This clone came up a few times. This sequence joins TRBV5-1 and TRBJ2-1; D might be TRBD2 (5 bases). Germline V gene lookup returns CDR1 SGHRS and CDR2 YFSETQ. Trimming cost V 4 bases and J 8 bases, with 16 bases left between them. The CDR3 sequence is 14 residues long. The DNA for the CDR3 is TGCGCCAGCAGCCGAGAGGGCCAGGAGGATGAGCAGTTCTTC. Its translation is CASSREGQEDEQFF.

The chain has TRBV10-3 and TRBJ1-1; a possible D gene is TRBD1 (6 bases). The CDR3 length is 12 residues. CDR1 is ENHRY, CDR2 SYGVKD, per germline. V was cut by 9 bases and J by 6 bases, with 14 bases left in between. Here the CDR3 DNA reads TGTGCCATTACCGGGACAAGCCCTGAAGCTTTCTTT. Residues: CAITGTSPEAFF.

The chain employs TRBV11-2 and TRBJ2-7; TRBD1 agrees at 8 bases. V was clipped by 4 bases and J by 8 bases; unmatched bases: 7. The CDR3 consists of 13 residues. Germline values: CDR1 SGHAT, CDR2 FQNNGV. CDR3 coding DNA: TGTGCCAGCAGCTCGGACAGGGAGGACAAGCAGTACTTC. Translated, it gives CASSSDREDKQYF.

This chain uses TRBV3-1 (or the pseudogene TRBV3-2) with TRBJ2-5; the match to TRBD2 covers 13 bases. The CDR3 runs to 16 residues. Germline CDR1 LGHDT, CDR2 YNNKEL (reference sequence). Trimming removed 3 bases from V and 4 bases from J; junction bases left unmatched: 5. In DNA, the CDR3 is TGTGCCAGCAGCCACCCACTAGCGGGAGGGCTAGAGACCCAGTACTTC. Amino acids: CASSHPLAGGLETQYF.